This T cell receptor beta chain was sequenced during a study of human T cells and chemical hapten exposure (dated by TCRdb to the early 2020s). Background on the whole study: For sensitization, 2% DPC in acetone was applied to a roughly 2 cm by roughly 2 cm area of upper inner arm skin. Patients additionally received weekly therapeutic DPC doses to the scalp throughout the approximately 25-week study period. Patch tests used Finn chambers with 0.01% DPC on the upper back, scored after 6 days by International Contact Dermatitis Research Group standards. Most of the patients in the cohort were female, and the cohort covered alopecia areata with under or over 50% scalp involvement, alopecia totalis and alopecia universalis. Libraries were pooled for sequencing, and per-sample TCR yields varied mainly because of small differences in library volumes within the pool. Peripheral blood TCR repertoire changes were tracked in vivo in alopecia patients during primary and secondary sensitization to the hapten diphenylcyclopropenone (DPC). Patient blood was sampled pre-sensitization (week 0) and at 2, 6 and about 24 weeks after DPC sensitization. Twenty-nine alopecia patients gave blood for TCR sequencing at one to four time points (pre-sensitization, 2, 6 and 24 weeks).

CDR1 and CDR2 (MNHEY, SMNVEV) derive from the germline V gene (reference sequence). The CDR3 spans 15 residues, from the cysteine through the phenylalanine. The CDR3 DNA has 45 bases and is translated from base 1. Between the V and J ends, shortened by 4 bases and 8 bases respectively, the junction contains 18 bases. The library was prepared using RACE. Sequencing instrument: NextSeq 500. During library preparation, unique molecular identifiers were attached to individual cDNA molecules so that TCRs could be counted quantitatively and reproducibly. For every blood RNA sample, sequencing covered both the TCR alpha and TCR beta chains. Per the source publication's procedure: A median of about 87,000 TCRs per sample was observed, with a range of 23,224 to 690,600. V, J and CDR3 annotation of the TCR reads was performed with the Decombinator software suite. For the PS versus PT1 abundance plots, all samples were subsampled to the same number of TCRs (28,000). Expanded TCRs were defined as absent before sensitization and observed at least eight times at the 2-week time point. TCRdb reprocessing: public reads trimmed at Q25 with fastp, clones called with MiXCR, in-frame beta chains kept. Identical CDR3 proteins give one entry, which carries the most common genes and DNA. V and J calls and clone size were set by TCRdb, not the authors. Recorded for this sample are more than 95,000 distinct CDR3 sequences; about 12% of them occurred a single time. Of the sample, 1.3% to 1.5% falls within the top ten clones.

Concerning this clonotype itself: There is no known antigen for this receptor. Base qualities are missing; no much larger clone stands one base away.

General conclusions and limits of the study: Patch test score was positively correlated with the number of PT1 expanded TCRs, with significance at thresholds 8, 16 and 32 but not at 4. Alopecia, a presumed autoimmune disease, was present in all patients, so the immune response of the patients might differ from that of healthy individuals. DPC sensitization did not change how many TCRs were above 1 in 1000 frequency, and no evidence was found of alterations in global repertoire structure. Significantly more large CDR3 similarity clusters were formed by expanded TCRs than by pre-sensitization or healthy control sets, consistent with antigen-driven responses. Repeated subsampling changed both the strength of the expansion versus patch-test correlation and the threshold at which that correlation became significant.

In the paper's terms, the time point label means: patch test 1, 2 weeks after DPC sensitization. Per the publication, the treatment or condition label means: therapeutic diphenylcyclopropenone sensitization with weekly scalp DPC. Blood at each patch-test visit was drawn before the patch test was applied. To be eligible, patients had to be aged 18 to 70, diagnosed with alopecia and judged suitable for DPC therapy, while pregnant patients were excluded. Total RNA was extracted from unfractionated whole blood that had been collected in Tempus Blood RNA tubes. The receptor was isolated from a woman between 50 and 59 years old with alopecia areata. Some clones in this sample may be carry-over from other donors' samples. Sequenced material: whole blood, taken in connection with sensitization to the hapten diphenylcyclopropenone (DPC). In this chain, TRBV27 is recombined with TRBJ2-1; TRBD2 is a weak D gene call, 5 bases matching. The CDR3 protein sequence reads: CASSSLGAPRDEQFF. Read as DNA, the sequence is TGTGCCAGCAGTTCCCTCGGAGCGCCGAGGGATGAGCAGTTCTTC.